This TCR beta chain was observed in a study of blood T cell repertoires in COVID-19. Overall study: Researchers got acute and convalescent COVID-19 samples from the United States, Italy and Spain. The analysed material was cDNA or gDNA that came from T cells, B-cell-depleted T cells, or PBMCs.

The Seattle patients joined while their infection was active and were tracked longitudinally afterward. V lost 1 base to trimming and J lost 7 bases, with 14 bases between them. This CDR3 is 15 amino acids long. Per the germline V gene, CDR1 is SGHDT and CDR2 is YYEEEE. In the study's own analysis: Nucleated cell number was recorded as an estimate derived from reference gene primer amplification. Sequenced by immunoSEQ multiplex PCR; TCRdb stores in-frame clones only, minus some. That table furnishes V, J and clone size, whereas the DNA furnished D and trimming. The sample has approximately 180,000 clones, over 70% seen once. This clone has a single count.

This clonotype was obtained from a woman between 35 and 50 years old with COVID-19, enrolled during active disease. This chain connects TRBV5-6 to TRBJ1-4; TRBD1 is a possible D gene (5 bases). Sequencing was carried out using peripheral blood. The CDR3 nucleotides are TGTGCCAGCAGCTTGTGGGGCGTTTTAGTTGAAAAACTGTTTTTT. Encoded protein: CASSLWGVLVEKLFF.